These 13 T cell receptor beta chains were sequenced from one sample in a study of blood T cells in healthy people across ages. Sample-barcoded 5' priming and a J-beta primer mix drove a second PCR of about 6 to 12 cycles. MiXCR, run by TCRdb on the 5' RACE reads, gives a single entry per CDR3 protein. This repertoire shows 550,000 to 700,000 distinct CDR3 sequences, 25% to 30% found once; its top ten account for approximately 17%. The source material was blood. These receptors were obtained from a woman between 70 and 85 years old in good health.

In this sample, this clonotype turned up a few times. This chain joins TRBV12-3 or TRBV12-4 and TRBJ2-5; D unclear. The V end was cut by 8 bases, the J end by 2 bases, with 18 bases between. The CDR3 has 15 amino acids. The CDR3 DNA sequence: TGTGCCAGCGGCGGTCGCGATACTGCTCAAGAGACCCAGTACTTC. It codes for CASGGRDTAQETQYF.

This clonotype was found a few times. The chain has TRBV3-1 and TRBJ1-1, with D unclear. V lost 2 bases and J lost 7, with 11 bases in between. This CDR3 region has 13 residues. CDR1 and CDR2 (germline): LGHDT, YNNKEL (reference sequence). CDR3 DNA: TGTGCCAGCAGCCAACAGAACGGGATTGAAGCTTTCTTT. Protein: CASSQQNGIEAFF. Complete variable domain (other parts from reference TRBV3-1 and TRBJ1-1): DTAVSQTPKYLVTQMGNDKSIKCEQNLGHDTMYWYKQDSKKFLKIMFSYNNKELIINETVPNRFSPKSPDKAHLNLHINSLELGDSAVYFCASSQQNGIEAFFGQGTRLTVV.

V is TRBV29-1 and J is TRBJ2-1; TRBD2 matches at 8 bases. The ends lost 5 bases at V and 10 bases at J; junction bases unmatched: 13. The CDR3 is made up of 14 amino acids. The V gene's germline CDR1 is SQVTM and CDR2 ANQGSEA. The CDR3 DNA is TGCAGCGTTCGCGGGGGGCGGGTTAAGGGAGAGCAGTTCTTC. Protein product: CSVRGGRVKGEQFF.

The chain couples TRBV12-3 or TRBV12-4 to TRBJ2-7; tentative D call: TRBD1 (5 bases). With 6 bases removed from V and 2 bases from J, the gap between germline ends came to 17 bases. The CDR3 has 15 amino acids. The CDR3 DNA follows: TGTGCCAGCAGAAGACAGTACGATTTAACCTACGAGCAGTACTTC. Its translation is CASRRQYDLTYEQYF.

This chain uses TRBV2 with TRBJ2-7; no reliable D call. The V gene's germline CDR1 is SNHLY and CDR2 FYNNEI. V lost 7 bases to trimming and J lost 1 base, with 11 bases between them. CDR3 length: 13 residues. DNA of the CDR3: TGTGCCAGCACCCCCAGCGATTCCTACGAGCAGTACTTC. The encoded protein is CASTPSDSYEQYF.

The V gene is TRBV20-1, the J gene TRBJ2-5; no clear D gene. The J call may be mistaken, given a closer DNA end match to TRBJ2-1. The length of the CDR3 is 11 residues. Per germline, CDR1 DFQATT and CDR2 SNEGSKA (reference sequence). CDR3 residues: CSANGANEQFF. CDR3 DNA sequence: TGCAGTGCTAATGGTGCTAATGAGCAGTTCTTC.

This clonotype was recorded a few times. The chain uses TRBV29-1 and TRBJ2-5; possible D gene TRBD1, 8 bases. The DNA end lines up better with TRBJ2-7; the J call may be wrong. The CDR3 consists of 17 residues. Germline V gives CDR1 SQVTM, CDR2 ANQGSEA. The CDR3 nucleotides are TGCAGCGTTTCGGGAGGATTCCGGACAGGGAGCTCCTACGAGCAGTACTTC. It translates to CSVSGGFRTGSSYEQYF.

This chain connects TRBV7-2 to TRBJ2-1, with 13 bases matching TRBD2. The CDR3 length is 13 residues. J was trimmed by 9 bases and V by 10 bases; bases with no gene match: 6. Per germline, CDR1 SGHTA and CDR2 FQGNSA. CDR3 residues: CATQTSGGAEQFF. The CDR3 nucleotides read TGTGCCACTCAAACTAGCGGGGGGGCTGAGCAGTTCTTC.

This clonotype was seen only a few times. Here the CDR3 DNA reads TGTGCCAGCAGCCAAGATTTCCCCGCATTGGGGGGACCCCTCACAGATACGCAGTATTTT. Translation: CASSQDFPALGGPLTDTQYF. The chain carries TRBV14 and TRBJ2-3, with D perhaps TRBD2 (6 bases). Trimming removed 0 bases at V and 2 bases at J, with 24 bases between. The V gene's germline CDR1 is SGHDN and CDR2 FVKESK. The CDR3 is made up of 20 amino acids.

This clonotype has more than one count but fewer than ten. The chain couples TRBV20-1 to TRBJ1-3; D ambiguous. V lost 0 bases, J lost 0 bases, and 9 bases lay in between. CDR3 length equals 15 residues. CDR1 DFQATT and CDR2 SNEGSKA come from the germline V gene (reference sequence). CDR3: CSARDQLPSGNTIYF. The CDR3 DNA reads as TGCAGTGCTAGAGATCAGCTCCCCTCTGGAAACACCATATATTTT.

This chain joins TRBV11-2 and TRBJ2-3; D not certain. Between the trimmed V and J ends, which lost 3 bases and 4 bases, there was a span of 14 bases. Germline V gene sequence: CDR1 SGHAT, CDR2 FQNNGV. CDR3 length: 15 residues. Written as DNA, the CDR3 is TGTGCCAGCAGCTTTTTCGGAGCCCCCGCAGATACGCAGTATTTT. This sequence encodes CASSFFGAPADTQYF.

On this clonotype itself: The junction departs from the called germline gene at one end, perhaps through a read error. This chain joins TRBV18 and TRBJ1-6; 7 bases map to TRBD1. This CDR3 is 15 amino acids long. The V gene's germline CDR1 is KGHSH and CDR2 LQKENI. The CDR3 region has the DNA TGTGCCAACTCAGAGGGACAGCTAGCAAATTCACCCCTCCACTTT. Residues: CANSEGQLANSPLHF. Drawing the rest from reference TRBV18 and TRBJ1-6, the complete variable domain is NAGVMQNPRHLVRRRGQEARLRCSPMKGHSHVYWYRQLPEEGLKFMVYLQKENIIDESGMPKERFSAEFPKEGPSILRIQQVVRGDSAAYFCANSEGQLANSPLHFGNGTRLTVT.

Only a few counts were recorded for this clonotype. V usage is TRBV25-1 and J usage is TRBJ1-1; TRBD1 is a possible D gene (6 bases). Germline assignment: CDR1 MGHDK and CDR2 SYGVNS. The CDR3 spans 14 residues. V was trimmed by 3 bases and J by 1 base, leaving 9 bases between them. The CDR3 reads CASSDTGWNTEAFF. DNA of the CDR3: TGTGCCAGCAGTGATACAGGGTGGAACACTGAAGCTTTCTTT.